The entry that follows covers one T cell receptor (beta chain) sequence. Its antigen is unidentified. This sample is drawn from a study of beta chain features in type 1 diabetes. Findings and limits, study-wide: Compared with healthy donors, patients appeared to share more similar naive, central memory and regulatory TCRB repertoires. Moderately but significantly shorter TCRB CDR3s were found in Type 1 diabetes patients in all four CD4+ subsets.

This CDR3 contains 11 residues. Looked up from germline, CDR1 is GTSNPN and CDR2 is SVGIG (reference sequence). The germline V and J ends were trimmed by 4 bases and 9 bases, with 10 bases remaining between them. Every bit of the isolated RNA underwent reverse transcription, so sequencing read expressed TCRB transcripts. Sequencing was performed with immunoSEQ multiplex PCR; in TCRdb, only in-frame clones are kept and a portion is missing. The data show around 250,000 clones, with about a fifth seen just once and 0.025% to 0.035% held by the top ten. This TCR was sampled from a woman between 40 and 55 years old with type 1 diabetes. The chain links TRBV30 to TRBJ2-1, with a weak D call TRBD2 (5 bases). Input material: naive CD4+ T cells from blood. The CDR3 region is CAWTLVGEQFF. In DNA, the CDR3 is TGTGCCTGGACACTAGTCGGTGAGCAGTTCTTC.